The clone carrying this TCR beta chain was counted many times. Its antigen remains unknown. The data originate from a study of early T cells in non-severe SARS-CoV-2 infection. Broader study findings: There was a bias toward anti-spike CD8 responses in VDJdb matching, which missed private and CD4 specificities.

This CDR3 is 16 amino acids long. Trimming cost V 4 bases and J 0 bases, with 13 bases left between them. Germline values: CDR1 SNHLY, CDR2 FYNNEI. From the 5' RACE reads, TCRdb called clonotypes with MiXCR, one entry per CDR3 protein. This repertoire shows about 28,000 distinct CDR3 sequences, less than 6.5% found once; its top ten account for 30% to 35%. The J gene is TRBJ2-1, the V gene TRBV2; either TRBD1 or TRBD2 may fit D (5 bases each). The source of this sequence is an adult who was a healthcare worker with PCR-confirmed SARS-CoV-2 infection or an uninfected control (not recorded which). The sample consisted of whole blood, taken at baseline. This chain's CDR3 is CASSVRGPSSYNEQFF. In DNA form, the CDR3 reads TGTGCCAGCAGTGTTCGGGGACCCAGCTCCTACAATGAGCAGTTCTTC. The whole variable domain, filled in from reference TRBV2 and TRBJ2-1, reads EPEVTQTPSHQVTQMGQEVILRCVPISNHLYFYWYRQILGQKVEFLVSFYNNEISEKSEIFDDQFSVERPDGSNFTLKIRSTKLEDSAMYFCASSVRGPSSYNEQFFGPGTRLTVL.